Listed here are 19 T cell receptor beta chains from one sample, sequenced in a study of blood T cell repertoires in COVID-19. The protocol was immunoSEQ multiplex PCR, while the TCRdb copy is restricted to in-frame clones and leaves out a portion. The sample carries around 620,000 clones, 85% to 90% recorded once. The sequenced sample was peripheral blood. These receptors were collected from a woman between 18 and 29 years old with acute or convalescent COVID-19.

This chain links TRBV5-1 with TRBJ1-2; no clear D. Trimming removed 2 bases from V and 4 bases from J, with 9 bases in between. Germline assignment: CDR1 SGHRS and CDR2 YFSETQ. This CDR3 region has 13 residues. This chain's CDR3 is CASSLTDTYGYTF. CDR3 DNA: TGCGCCAGCAGCTTAACCGACACCTATGGCTACACCTTC.

This clone was found once. CDR3 DNA sequence: TGTGCCAGCAGTTACCTTTTGGGGCAATCCCGGACCGCTTCCTTGCCAGGAGGCTACACCTTC. This translates into CASSYLLGQSRTASLPGGYTF. The chain joins TRBV6-2 or TRBV6-3 to TRBJ1-2, with TRBD1 as a possible D gene (5 bases). V lost 2 bases and J lost 8, with 36 bases in between. The CDR3 runs to 21 residues. Germline loops: CDR1 MNHEY, CDR2 SVGEGT.

This sequence joins TRBV4-1 and TRBJ1-5; D gene uncertain. V lost 1 base and J lost 4, with 11 bases in between. In germline, CDR1 is MGHRA, CDR2 YSYEKL. The CDR3 totals 15 residues. The CDR3 sequence: CASSQVSTSNQPQHF. In DNA form, the CDR3 reads TGCGCCAGCAGCCAAGTGTCTACTTCAAATCAGCCCCAGCATTTT.

Turning to this clone: The identical CDR3 is also encoded by other nucleotide sequences in the sample. The chain combines TRBV7-2 with TRBJ1-3; maybe TRBD1 (6 bases). This CDR3 has 14 residues. Germline CDR1 and CDR2: SGHTA and FQGNSA. V gave up 2 bases and J gave up 4 bases, with 9 bases separating them. CDR3 sequence: CASSLSGAGNTIYF. The CDR3 DNA reads TGTGCCAGCAGCTTATCAGGGGCGGGAAACACCATATATTTT.

This rearrangement joins TRBV12-3 or TRBV12-4 to TRBJ1-4, with D uncertain. There are 13 residues in the CDR3. Trimming stripped 0 bases from V and 8 bases from J, with 7 bases between. The CDR3 DNA sequence: TGTGCCAGCAGTTTAGCTACTAGCGAAAAACTGTTTTTT. The encoded protein is CASSLATSEKLFF.

Here the CDR3 reads CASSLQGDGNTIYF. CDR3 DNA: TGTGCCAGCAGCTTACAGGGTGATGGAAACACCATATATTTT. The chain employs TRBV11-3 and TRBJ1-3; perhaps TRBD1 as D (5 bases). With 2 bases removed from V and 3 bases from J, the gap between germline ends came to 8 bases. Looked up from germline, CDR1 is SGHNT and CDR2 is YENEEA. The CDR3 has 14 amino acids. Full variable domain (remainder filled in from reference TRBV11-3 and TRBJ1-3): EAGVVQSPRYKIIEKKQPVAFWCNPISGHNTLYWYLQNLGQGPELLIRYENEEAVDDSQLPKDRFSAERLKGVDSTLKIQPAELGDSAVYLCASSLQGDGNTIYFGEGSWLTVV.

The rearrangement links TRBV11-3 to TRBJ2-4; 9 bases align to TRBD1. The CDR3 has 16 residues. Trimming removed 0 bases from V and 6 bases from J; junction bases left unmatched: 6. In germline, CDR1 is SGHNT, CDR2 YENEEA. This CDR3 reads CASSLEKGQGRNIQYF. For the CDR3, the DNA is TGTGCCAGCAGCTTAGAGAAAGGACAGGGGAGAAACATTCAGTACTTC. The whole variable domain, remainder taken from reference TRBV11-3 and TRBJ2-4, is EAGVVQSPRYKIIEKKQPVAFWCNPISGHNTLYWYLQNLGQGPELLIRYENEEAVDDSQLPKDRFSAERLKGVDSTLKIQPAELGDSAVYLCASSLEKGQGRNIQYFGAGTRLSVL.

The chain combines TRBV3-1 (or the pseudogene TRBV3-2) with TRBJ1-1; the D gene is possibly TRBD1 (6 bases). Germline V lookup: CDR1 LGHDT, CDR2 YNNKEL (reference sequence). The CDR3 has 16 amino acids. The V gene lost 1 base and the J gene lost 8 bases, with 20 bases spanning the gap. The CDR3 here is CASSQVRPQGHREAFF. CDR3 coding DNA: TGTGCCAGCAGCCAAGTCCGCCCACAGGGCCATCGGGAAGCTTTCTTT.

V is TRBV20-1 and J is TRBJ1-1, with 7 nucleotides matching TRBD1. Germline CDR1 and CDR2: DFQATT and SNEGSKA (reference sequence). With V trimmed by 3 bases and J by 6 bases, 10 bases remained unmatched. This CDR3 region has 14 residues. CDR3 sequence: CSASRQGVVAEAFF. The CDR3 bases are TGCAGTGCTAGTAGGCAGGGGGTGGTAGCTGAAGCTTTCTTT.

The chain is built from TRBV27 and TRBJ1-2; D perhaps matches TRBD1 (5 bases). The V end lost 1 base, the J end lost 8 bases, and 14 bases lay between the germline ends. Germline CDR1 is MNHEY and CDR2 is SMNVEV (reference sequence). This CDR3 is 14 amino acids long. CDR3 DNA: TGTGCCAGCAGTTTATATCGGGGGGAATTAGGCTACACCTTC. Translating gives CASSLYRGELGYTF.

The chain is built from TRBV5-6 and TRBJ2-3; maybe TRBD1 (5 bases). The V and J ends lost 1 base and 1 base respectively, with 13 bases between them. CDR3 length: 16 residues. The germline CDR1 and CDR2 sequences are SGHDT and YYEEEE. CDR3 DNA: TGTGCCAGCAGCTTGCGGTGGGGCCGGGGCACAGATACGCAGTATTTT. As protein: CASSLRWGRGTDTQYF.

This chain joins TRBV5-4 and TRBJ1-2, with D perhaps TRBD1 (5 bases). From germline, CDR1 is SGHNT and CDR2 YYREEE (reference sequence). The CDR3 is 12 amino acids. Trimming stripped 1 base from V and 13 bases from J, with 14 bases between. CDR3 sequence reads: CASSLWGGGPTF. As DNA, the CDR3 is TGTGCCAGCAGCTTGTGGGGCGGGGGTCCCACCTTC. Full variable domain (rest looked up from reference TRBV5-4 and TRBJ1-2): ETGVTQSPTHLIKTRGQQVTLRCSSQSGHNTVSWYQQALGQGPQFIFQYYREEENGRGNFPPRFSGLQFPNYSSELNVNALELDDSALYLCASSLWGGGPTFGSGTRLTVV.

The chain links TRBV29-1 to TRBJ1-2; D is possibly TRBD1 (5 bases). The V gene's germline CDR1 is SQVTM and CDR2 ANQGSEA. The CDR3 is made up of 15 amino acids. With 1 base removed from V and 6 bases from J, the gap between germline ends came to 18 bases. CDR3 region: CSVEGKRGFLDGYTF. In DNA form, the CDR3 reads TGCAGCGTTGAAGGAAAGCGGGGCTTTCTGGATGGCTACACCTTC.

This chain links TRBV28 with TRBJ1-2; no clear D gene. This CDR3 comprises 12 residues. With 6 bases removed from V and 8 bases from J, the gap between germline ends came to 13 bases. Germline values: CDR1 MDHEN, CDR2 SYDVKM. CDR3 DNA: TGTGCCAGCAGGGGCGGGGTACGGGGCTACACCTTC. It specifies CASRGGVRGYTF.

J is TRBJ1-4 and V is TRBV3-1 (or the pseudogene TRBV3-2), with D uncertain. V lost 1 base to trimming and J lost 6 bases, with 12 bases between them. Germline CDR1 and CDR2: LGHDT and YNNKEL (reference sequence). CDR3 length: 15 residues. This chain's CDR3 is CASSQGEAGYEKLFF. CDR3 coding DNA: TGTGCCAGCAGCCAAGGGGAGGCAGGCTATGAAAAACTGTTTTTT.

The chain uses TRBV25-1 and TRBJ2-7; D unresolved. The CDR3 spans 12 residues. V lost 0 bases and J lost 4, with 4 bases in between. CDR1 and CDR2 from the germline V gene are MGHDK and SYGVNS. This CDR3 reads CASSEYLYEQYF. CDR3 coding DNA: TGTGCCAGCAGTGAATACCTGTACGAGCAGTACTTC.

J is TRBJ1-1 and V is TRBV11-3; D might be TRBD1 (5 bases). The CDR3 runs to 12 residues. The V gene lost 5 bases and the J gene lost 8 bases, with 12 bases spanning the gap. Looked up from germline, CDR1 is SGHNT and CDR2 is YENEEA. The DNA of the CDR3 is TGTGCCAGCAGCCCAGGCGGGGGAGAAGCTTTCTTT. It is translated as CASSPGGGEAFF.

The J gene is TRBJ2-2, the V gene TRBV5-1, with TRBD1 identical over 7 bases. Trimming took 4 bases from V and 5 from J; bases not matched to a gene: 2. Germline CDR1 reads SGHRS; CDR2 reads YFSETQ. The CDR3 is made up of 13 amino acids. The CDR3 sequence is CASSVDRTGELFF. CDR3 nucleotides: TGCGCCAGCAGCGTGGACAGGACCGGGGAGCTGTTTTTT.

This rearrangement joins TRBV6-5 to TRBJ1-1, with 8 bases aligning to TRBD1. Per germline, CDR1 MNHEY and CDR2 SVGAGI. The CDR3 runs 14 residues. Unmatched junction bases numbered 7, after V lost 6 bases and J lost 4 bases. CDR3: CASSRQGPSTEAFF. CDR3 DNA: TGTGCCAGCAGCAGACAGGGGCCGAGCACTGAAGCTTTCTTT.